This TCR beta chain was identified during a study of blood T cell repertoires in COVID-19. In the original processing: Researchers report that nucleated cell counts were estimated from reference gene primer amplification. The protocol was immunoSEQ multiplex PCR, while the TCRdb copy is restricted to in-frame clones and leaves out a portion. That table is the source of V, J and clone size, and D and trimming were worked out from the DNA. The sample consists of tens of thousands of clones, almost 85% of them appearing once. The germline V gene encodes CDR1 SGHAT and CDR2 FQNNGV. This CDR3 is 13 amino acids long. The germline V and J ends were trimmed by 2 bases and 2 bases, with 4 bases remaining between them.

The chain is built from TRBV11-2 and TRBJ1-5; D uncertain. The clonotype originates from a man older than 75 with acute or convalescent COVID-19. What was sequenced was peripheral blood. CDR3 sequence reads: CASSLSGNQPQHF. DNA of the CDR3: TGTGCCAGCAGCTTATCGGGCAATCAGCCCCAGCATTTT.